This TCR beta chain was identified in a study of cytomegalovirus exposure and HLA in healthy donors. Study results and limitations: The study flagged around 150 TCR beta chains as cytomegalovirus-associated. When the data were analyzed later, several of the most significant clusters appeared to be linked to common viral pathogens. Most TCR sequences were seen very rarely across donors, but some public TCRs occurred in many.

Germline-derived CDR1 and CDR2 are MNHNY and SVGAGI (reference sequence). CDR3 length equals 14 residues. Trimming shortened V by 2 bases and J by 1 base, and 8 bases separated the two germline ends. When sampled, the donors appeared nominally healthy, though they likely had unrecorded immune exposures. In regard to this clone: Its antigen is unidentified.

Both 60 Vbeta primers and 13 Jbeta primers went into the PCR. Clones were sequenced by immunoSEQ multiplex PCR, and TCRdb holds only the in-frame ones, with some missing. Of 200,000 to 250,000 clones listed, around 86% are singletons. The specimen sequenced was PBMCs. The chain has TRBV6-6 and TRBJ1-1, with a possible D match to TRBD1 (6 bases). The TCR sequence derives from a woman between 40 and 55 years old in good health and CMV-seronegative. Here the CDR3 reads CASSYAQGNTEAFF. The CDR3, as DNA: TGTGCCAGCAGTTACGCACAGGGGAACACTGAAGCTTTCTTT.